This is a list of T cell receptor beta chains from one sample in a study of blood T cell repertoires in COVID-19. Profiled with immunoSEQ multiplex PCR; TCRdb holds only in-frame clones, not every one. Here the sample spans fewer than 200,000 clones, roughly 80% being singletons. Sequenced sample: peripheral blood. These receptors all stem from an elderly woman with COVID-19, enrolled during active disease. CDR3s leave out the opening cysteine and the closing phenylalanine or tryptophan. D genes are given only for firm matches. Clone size is given for some rows only: seen once, a few or many times, or a class if the clone is expanded.

.,.,TRBV2,ASRVDSYNQPQH
.,TRBD1,TRBV2,ASRPGQGNSGANVLT
.,TRBD2,TRBV27,ASSPTSETVQY
.,TRBD1,TRBV4-1,ASSQAGTGGYEQY
.,.,TRBV6-5,ASSLSQETQY
.,.,TRBV5-1,ASSLSGVPNGYT
.,.,TRBV28,ATNPTGNNEQF
.,.,TRBV5-1,ASSAPSEDTQY
once,TRBD1,TRBV7-9,ASSLFPRQGFYSNQPQH
.,TRBD1,TRBV15,ATSTSTGGNTEAF
.,.,TRBV5-1,ASSPQADTQY
few,TRBD1,TRBV10-3,AIGSDQGEGNQPQH
.,TRBD1,TRBV6-5,ASSSGQGRGYGYT
.,.,TRBV7-2,ASSLQGRLNEKLF
.,.,TRBV5-1,ASSLGPGITEAF
.,.,TRBV2,ASSSYGDEQY
.,TRBD1,TRBV5-1,ASSTEGQVNTEAF
.,.,TRBV29-1,SVERTLYTEAF
.,TRBD2,TRBV4-1,ASSQSYPLAGSANEQF
once,TRBD1,TRBV5-1,ASSTGTGSDEQY
.,TRBD1,TRBV19,ASSIVQGATEAF
.,.,TRBV21-1,ASSKDFSAEDREVYTQY
.,.,TRBV6-6,ASSPITGVRAGKTQY
.,.,TRBV15,ATSFPGWNEQF
once,.,TRBV25-1,ASSEGGTVGTEAF
.,.,TRBV5-1,ASSLASGDSPQQF
.,.,TRBV5-1,ASSPDALQGYEQY
.,.,TRBV6-1,ASSEGWTVGFTDTQY
.,TRBD2,TRBV5-1,ASQEPGLVADTQY
.,TRBD1,TRBV6-5,ASSRDRQNIQY
.,TRBD1,TRBV2,ASSGGQGVIEAF
.,TRBD1,TRBV18,ASSPEQGALTEAF
few,TRBD1,TRBV9,ASSVGQGHTEAF
once,.,TRBV27,ASSPRGTVLGYEQY
.,.,TRBV6-1,ASSEVPPEALH
.,TRBD1,TRBV6-5,ASKDGTGHTEAF
.,.,TRBV15,ATSGVGRTGELF
.,.,TRBV2,ASSELTRMGYT
.,.,TRBV2,ASSEGGLSEAF
.,TRBD1,TRBV28,ASSRQGAYNEQF
.,.,TRBV11-3,ASSFYGGTGELF
few,.,TRBV5-1,ASSLDRSSYNSPLH
.,.,TRBV15,ATGIDSYNEQF
.,.,TRBV5-8,ASNPGTGSGYGYT
few,.,TRBV3-1/TRBV3-2,ASSQYRVNYGYT
.,.,TRBV7-3,ASSRDTNTEAF
.,TRBD2,TRBV2,ACGLAGAYQETQY
once,TRBD1,TRBV28,ASSWGQNYEQY